This T cell receptor beta chain was sequenced in a study of cytomegalovirus exposure and HLA in healthy donors. Study findings and constraints: A classifier reportedly called cytomegalovirus status with high sensitivity and specificity. Despite most TCR sequences being rare, some public TCRs occurred in many donors.

The assay was immunoSEQ multiplex PCR, and TCRdb's table has in-frame clones only and misses some. The data contain tens of thousands of clones, 88% of them singletons. Details on this clone: The antigen is not known.

The donors were part of the approximately 120-subject validation cohort, which stood apart from the 666-subject first cohort. The germline V gene has CDR1 SGHRS and CDR2 YFSETQ. With 4 bases clipped from V and 2 bases from J, the junction kept 6 bases outside the gene matches. This CDR3 is built from 17 residues. The TCR was taken from a woman aged 30 to 39 in good health and CMV-seronegative. Sequencing was done on a sample of PBMCs. The V call is TRBV5-1, the J call TRBJ2-1, with 13 positions matching TRBD2. The CDR3 reads CASSPRTSGSPYNEQFF. The CDR3 DNA is TGCGCCAGCAGCCCCCGGACTAGCGGGAGCCCCTACAATGAGCAGTTCTTC.